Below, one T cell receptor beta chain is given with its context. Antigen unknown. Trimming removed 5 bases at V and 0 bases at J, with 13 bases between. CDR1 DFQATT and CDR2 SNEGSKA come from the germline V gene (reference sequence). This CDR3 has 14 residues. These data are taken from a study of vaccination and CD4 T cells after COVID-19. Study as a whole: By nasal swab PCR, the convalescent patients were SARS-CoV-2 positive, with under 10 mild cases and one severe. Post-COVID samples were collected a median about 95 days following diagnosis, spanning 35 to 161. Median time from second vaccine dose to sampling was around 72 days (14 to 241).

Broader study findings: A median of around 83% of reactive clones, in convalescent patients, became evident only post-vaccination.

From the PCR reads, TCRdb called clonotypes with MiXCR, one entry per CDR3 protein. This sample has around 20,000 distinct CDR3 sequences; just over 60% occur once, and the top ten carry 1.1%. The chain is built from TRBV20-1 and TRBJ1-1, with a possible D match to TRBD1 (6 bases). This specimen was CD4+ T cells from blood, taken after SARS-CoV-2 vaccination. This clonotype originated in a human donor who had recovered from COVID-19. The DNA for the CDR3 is TGCAGTGCTTGGGACAACAGGTTGAACACTGAAGCTTTCTTT. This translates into CSAWDNRLNTEAFF.